The 14 T cell receptor beta chains below were found in one sample sequenced in a study of human thymus T cells. Surgeons resected thymus tissue during corrective heart surgery. This table comes from immunoSEQ multiplex PCR, and its TCRdb copy is limited to in-frame clones, with some not included. The data hold tens of thousands of clones, with approximately 95% observed a single time. Sequencing input: thymus tissue. The receptors here all came from a girl less than two years old with a congenital heart defect but otherwise immunologically healthy.

V gene TRBV14 combines with J gene TRBJ2-1, with 10 bases matching TRBD1. The V gene's germline CDR1 is SGHDN and CDR2 FVKESK. V lost 3 bases to trimming and J lost 4 bases; unmatched junction nucleotides: 12. The CDR3 extends over 18 amino acids. This CDR3 is CASSHPRETGGAYNEQFF. The DNA of the CDR3 is TGTGCCAGCAGCCACCCAAGGGAGACAGGGGGCGCTTACAATGAGCAGTTCTTC. Using reference TRBV14 and TRBJ2-1 for the parts outside the CDR3, the full variable domain is EAGVTQFPSHSVIEKGQTVTLRCDPISGHDNLYWYRRVMGKEIKFLLHFVKESKQDESGMPNNRFLAERTGGTYSTLKVQPAELEDSGVYFCASSHPRETGGAYNEQFFGPGTRLTVL.

This chain connects TRBV4-3 to TRBJ1-2, with TRBD1 as a possible D gene (6 bases). Between the trimmed V and J ends, which lost 4 bases and 5 bases, there was a span of 17 bases. The CDR3 loop spans 15 amino acids. Germline V gene data show CDR1 as LGHNA and CDR2 as YSLEER. The CDR3: CASSPGHAFGYGYTF. The CDR3 DNA reads as TGCGCCAGCAGCCCGGGACACGCCTTTGGGTATGGCTACACCTTC.

This clone was counted between two and nine times. V is TRBV29-1 and J is TRBJ1-1; D ambiguous. Trimming left V 7 bases short and J 2 bases short, with 5 bases between. This CDR3 region has 10 residues. Per germline, CDR1 SQVTM and CDR2 ANQGSEA. The chain's CDR3 is CSARNTEAFF. CDR3 sequence (DNA): TGCAGCGCCAGAAACACTGAAGCTTTCTTT.

The chain is built from TRBV19 and TRBJ1-1, with unresolved D. Germline loops: CDR1 LNHDA, CDR2 SQIVND (reference sequence). Between the trimmed V and J ends, which lost 8 bases and 11 bases, there was a span of 15 bases. This CDR3 is 11 amino acids long. CDR3 bases: TGTGCCAGTGGGAATCCGCGGGAGGCTTTCTTT. Amino acid sequence: CASGNPREAFF.

The chain couples TRBV5-1 to TRBJ2-7; 9 bases match TRBD1. Germline trimming cut 5 bases from V and 9 bases from J; bases unmatched to any gene: 18. Per the germline V gene, CDR1 is SGHRS and CDR2 is YFSETQ. CDR3 length: 16 residues. The CDR3 DNA reads TGCGCCAGCAGGCGCGAGCCGGGACAGGGAGGTCGGAGGCAGTACTTC. As protein: CASRREPGQGGRRQYF. The full variable domain, with the rest looked up from reference TRBV5-1 and TRBJ2-7, is KAGVTQTPRYLIKTRGQQVTLSCSPISGHRSVSWYQQTPGQGLQFLFEYFSETQRNKGNFPGRFSGRQFSNSRSEMNVSTLELGDSALYLCASRREPGQGGRRQYFGPGTRLTVT.

In this sample, this clone turned up once. The V call is TRBV29-1, the J call TRBJ1-4, with a possible D match to TRBD1 (5 bases). V was clipped by 4 bases and J by 7 bases, with 22 bases between them. The CDR3 is made up of 16 amino acids. Germline-derived CDR1 and CDR2 are SQVTM and ANQGSEA. CDR3 in amino acids: CSVGGPQGNLGEKLFF. CDR3 DNA sequence: TGCAGCGTTGGGGGTCCCCAGGGTAATTTGGGTGAAAAACTGTTTTTT.

This chain links TRBV5-1 with TRBJ2-1; 10 bases align to TRBD2. J gave up 6 bases and V 4 bases, and 22 bases lay outside the gene matches. The CDR3 runs to 20 residues. The V gene's germline CDR1 is SGHRS and CDR2 YFSETQ. The CDR3 protein is CASSPPVPLAGGRVPNEQFF. In nucleotides, the CDR3 is TGCGCCAGCAGCCCTCCCGTTCCATTAGCGGGAGGCCGTGTCCCCAATGAGCAGTTCTTC. The full variable domain, completed using reference TRBV5-1 and TRBJ2-1, is KAGVTQTPRYLIKTRGQQVTLSCSPISGHRSVSWYQQTPGQGLQFLFEYFSETQRNKGNFPGRFSGRQFSNSRSEMNVSTLELGDSALYLCASSPPVPLAGGRVPNEQFFGPGTRLTVL.

The chain joins TRBV11-2 to TRBJ2-1; either TRBD1 or TRBD2 may supply D (5 bases each). Trimming shortened V by 3 bases and J by 10 bases, and 7 bases separated the two germline ends. CDR1 SGHAT and CDR2 FQNNGV come from the germline V gene. This CDR3 contains 11 residues. The CDR3 reads CASSFRDEQFF. DNA for the CDR3: TGTGCCAGCAGCTTTAGGGACGAGCAGTTCTTC.

On this clone itself: Within the sample, other DNA sequences also encode this same CDR3. This sequence joins TRBV19 and TRBJ1-3; D gene unclear. The CDR3 consists of 10 residues. Trimming pared 9 bases from V and 0 bases from J, leaving 0 bases between. The V gene's germline CDR1 is LNHDA and CDR2 SQIVND (reference sequence). In DNA form, the CDR3 reads TGTGCCAGCTCTGGAAACACCATATATTTT. Translation: CASSGNTIYF.

This chain connects TRBV18 to TRBJ2-2; perhaps TRBD2 as D (5 bases). Per the germline V gene, CDR1 is KGHSH and CDR2 is LQKENI. The CDR3 totals 16 residues. Trimming shortened V by 2 bases and J by 4 bases, and 14 bases separated the two germline ends. For the CDR3, the DNA is TGTGCCAGCTCACCAGGAGGACGGACCTCCACCGGGGAGCTGTTTTTT. This sequence encodes CASSPGGRTSTGELFF.

The chain's CDR3 is CASSLFPQGATDTQYF. CDR3 sequence (DNA): TGTGCCAGCAGTTTATTCCCTCAGGGGGCGACAGATACGCAGTATTTT. V and J are TRBV28 and TRBJ2-3; TRBD1 aligns across 8 bases. Germline V gene sequence: CDR1 MDHEN, CDR2 SYDVKM. With 1 base clipped from V and 3 bases from J, the junction kept 6 bases outside the gene matches. CDR3 length: 16 amino acids.

The CDR3 is CASSLRIVGGTPYEQYF. CDR3 sequence (DNA): TGTGCCAGCAGTTTGAGAATTGTTGGGGGAACTCCCTACGAGCAGTACTTC. This chain uses TRBV28 with TRBJ2-7; D could derive from TRBD1 or TRBD2 (5 bases each). Trimming removed 3 bases from V and 2 bases from J, with 20 bases in between. This CDR3 has 17 amino acids. From germline, CDR1 is MDHEN and CDR2 SYDVKM.

The CDR3 loop is CSVVRTSGHSYEQYF. In nucleotides, the CDR3 is TGCAGCGTTGTTCGGACTAGCGGGCACTCCTACGAGCAGTACTTC. The chain carries TRBV29-1 and TRBJ2-7, with 11 positions matching TRBD2. The CDR3 has 15 amino acids. The junction had 5 bases not matched to a gene; V was cut back by 4 bases and J by 0 bases. The germline gives CDR1 SQVTM, CDR2 ANQGSEA.

The gene calls are TRBV19 and TRBJ1-5, with 7 bases that match TRBD1. The length of the CDR3 is 15 residues. With 2 bases clipped from V and 2 bases from J, the junction kept 3 bases outside the gene matches. CDR1 and CDR2 from the germline V gene are LNHDA and SQIVND (reference sequence). CDR3 coding DNA: TGTGCCAGTAGTATATATGACAGGGGCAATCAGCCCCAGCATTTT. It encodes CASSIYDRGNQPQHF.